These T cell receptor beta chains were read from a single sample in a study of graft-versus-host responses after intestinal transplantation. Repertoires were generated with immunoSEQ multiplex PCR, while TCRdb's copy carries only in-frame clones and drops some. The repertoire includes 60,000 to 65,000 clones, roughly 90% of them detected once, and 1.5% to 2% sits in the top ten. These receptors' antigens are unknown. The specimen was unstimulated CD8+ T cells sorted from spleen or lymph node cells, collected before transplant. The receptors shown here come from a human donor who was the organ donor for an intestinal transplant. CDR3s include the opening cysteine and the closing phenylalanine or tryptophan. The D gene is left open where the match is weak. Rows may omit the clone size; those that give it use once, few, many or a size class.

V gene: TRBV5-6
D gene: .
J gene: TRBJ2-7
clone size: .
CDR3 protein: CASSPGQKPYEQYF
CDR3 DNA: TGTGCCAGCTCCCCAGGACAGAAGCCCTACGAGCAGTACTTC

V gene: TRBV9
D gene: .
J gene: TRBJ2-7
clone size: .
CDR3 protein: CASSVGAANYEQYF
CDR3 DNA: TGTGCCAGCAGCGTGGGGGCAGCGAACTACGAGCAGTACTTC

V gene: TRBV27
D gene: TRBD2
J gene: TRBJ2-3
clone size: .
CDR3 protein: CASTDSSGLTDTQYF
CDR3 DNA: TGTGCCAGCACGGACTCTAGCGGGCTCACAGATACGCAGTATTTT

V gene: TRBV6-4
D gene: TRBD2
J gene: TRBJ2-1
clone size: .
CDR3 protein: CASSEIAGAYNEQFF
CDR3 DNA: TGTGCCAGCAGTGAAATAGCGGGAGCCTACAATGAGCAGTTCTTC

V gene: TRBV19
D gene: .
J gene: TRBJ1-1
clone size: .
CDR3 protein: CASTTGQRDNTEAFF
CDR3 DNA: TGTGCCAGTACCACAGGACAACGTGATAACACTGAAGCTTTCTTT

V gene: TRBV4-1
D gene: .
J gene: TRBJ2-7
clone size: .
CDR3 protein: CASSQEGGPYEQYF
CDR3 DNA: TGCGCCAGCAGCCAAGAGGGGGGGCCCTACGAGCAGTACTTC

V gene: TRBV4-1
D gene: .
J gene: TRBJ2-7
clone size: .
CDR3 protein: CASSQYGLSEQYF
CDR3 DNA: TGCGCCAGCAGCCAGTATGGACTTTCCGAGCAGTACTTC

V gene: TRBV4-3
D gene: TRBD2
J gene: TRBJ2-7
clone size: .
CDR3 protein: CASSQESGLAGEVIYEQYF
CDR3 DNA: TGCGCCAGCAGCCAAGAATCAGGACTAGCGGGAGAGGTGATCTACGAGCAGTACTTC

V gene: TRBV7-9
D gene: .
J gene: TRBJ1-5
clone size: once
CDR3 protein: CASSLDGGSNQPQHF
CDR3 DNA: TGTGCCAGCAGCTTAGATGGAGGGAGCAATCAGCCCCAGCATTTT

V gene: TRBV27
D gene: .
J gene: TRBJ1-4
clone size: .
CDR3 protein: CASSPREMAEKLFF
CDR3 DNA: TGTGCCAGCAGTCCCCGGGAGATGGCCGAAAAACTGTTTTTT

V gene: TRBV5-6
D gene: .
J gene: TRBJ2-3
clone size: .
CDR3 protein: CASSLGAALESHTDTQYF
CDR3 DNA: TGTGCCAGCAGCTTGGGGGCAGCTTTAGAGAGCCACACAGATACGCAGTATTTT

V gene: TRBV10-3
D gene: TRBD1
J gene: TRBJ1-5
clone size: .
CDR3 protein: CAISEEQGAGQPQHF
CDR3 DNA: TGTGCCATCAGTGAGGAGCAGGGGGCAGGTCAGCCCCAGCATTTT

V gene: TRBV30
D gene: .
J gene: TRBJ2-5
clone size: .
CDR3 protein: CAWSGFSAQETQYF
CDR3 DNA: TGTGCCTGGAGCGGCTTTAGCGCTCAAGAGACCCAGTACTTC

V gene: TRBV4-1
D gene: TRBD2
J gene: TRBJ2-1
clone size: .
CDR3 protein: CASSQDGGSGKIWDEQFF
CDR3 DNA: TGCGCCAGCAGCCAAGATGGGGGTAGCGGGAAGATTTGGGATGAGCAGTTCTTC

V gene: TRBV27
D gene: .
J gene: TRBJ2-7
clone size: .
CDR3 protein: CASSLLVWGLTYEQYF
CDR3 DNA: TGTGCCAGCAGTTTATTGGTCTGGGGGCTAACCTACGAGCAGTACTTC

V gene: TRBV19
D gene: .
J gene: TRBJ1-1
clone size: .
CDR3 protein: CASKSQGRNTEAFF
CDR3 DNA: TGTGCCAGTAAATCGCAGGGGAGGAACACTGAAGCTTTCTTT

V gene: TRBV28
D gene: .
J gene: TRBJ2-2
clone size: .
CDR3 protein: CASSLLNTGELFF
CDR3 DNA: TGTGCCAGCAGCCTATTGAACACCGGGGAGCTGTTTTTT